Shown below are 3 T cell receptor beta chains from a single sample sequenced in a study of blood T cells in healthy people across ages. Sample-barcoded 5' priming and a J-beta primer mix drove a second PCR of 7 to 11 cycles. One entry per CDR3 protein, called by TCRdb with MiXCR from the 5' RACE reads. The sample has 900,000 to 950,000 distinct CDR3 sequences; about 27% are singletons. These data were also reused for a study on T cells of mothers and their children.

The sample comprised blood. The receptors originated from a woman aged 40 to 55 in good health.

A few counts support this clonotype. The chain joins TRBV20-1 to TRBJ2-1, with 14 bases fitting TRBD2. V gave up 2 bases and J gave up 5 bases; unmatched junction bases: 14. CDR3 length: 19 amino acids. Germline V gives CDR1 DFQATT, CDR2 SNEGSKA (reference sequence). CDR3 loop: CSARQGLAGELALNNEQFF. The CDR3 DNA reads TGCAGTGCTAGACAGGGACTAGCGGGGGAATTGGCTCTGAACAATGAGCAGTTCTTC.

This clonotype came up many times. The rearrangement uses TRBV6-1 and TRBJ1-2, with 10 bases lining up with TRBD1. CDR1 and CDR2 from the germline V gene are MNHNS and SASEGT. CDR3 length: 14 amino acids. J lost 8 bases, V lost 6 bases, and 9 bases had no gene match. CDR3 sequence: CASRPPGQGHGYTF. Written as DNA, the CDR3 is TGTGCCAGCAGGCCGCCGGGACAGGGGCACGGCTACACCTTC.

Remarks on this clonotype: The junction differs from germline at one of its ends, possibly a read error. The chain employs TRBV5-8 and TRBJ1-2; TRBD1 might be the D (6 bases). Germline CDR1 and CDR2: SGHTS and YDEGEE. The CDR3 has 13 amino acids. In DNA, the CDR3 is TGTGCCGGCAGCTCGGACGGACAGTATGGCTACACCTTC. As protein: CAGSSDGQYGYTF.